This TCR beta chain was found in a study of cytomegalovirus exposure and HLA in healthy donors. Study-level points and caveats: The availability of immune exposure information extended only to CMV serostatus. In a later analysis, TCR beta V- and J-gene trimming was associated with a missense DCLRE1C variant.

With 60 Vbeta and 13 Jbeta primers, the PCR was carried out. Produced via immunoSEQ multiplex PCR; TCRdb's table is partial and in-frame only. The table records more than 95,000 clones, approximately 80% of them present only once. After removal of 6 bases from V and 1 base from J, the junction contained 10 bases not matched to a gene. This CDR3 region has 16 residues. CDR1 is MNHEY and CDR2 is SMNVEV in the germline V gene (reference sequence). Worth noting for this clone: Its specificity is not known.

Sequencing input: PBMCs. The chain uses TRBV27 and TRBJ2-5, with 8 bases fitting TRBD1. This clonotype was obtained from a male donor in good health and CMV-seronegative. Here the CDR3 DNA reads TGTGCCAGCAGCATATATGCAGGGGGCGGCCAAGAGACCCAGTACTTC. It yields the protein CASSIYAGGGQETQYF.